This is a list of T cell receptor beta chains from one sample in a study of low-dose radiotherapy and immunotherapy resistance in tumors. TCRdb re-derived calls from the reads in MiXCR, one entry per CDR3 protein. The data show under 90,000 distinct CDR3 sequences, with 15% to 20% seen just once and less than 3% held by the top ten. The specimen comprised PBMCs, sampled before treatment. All receptors derive from a male donor with prostate cancer. Each CDR3 is given with its conserved first and last residue. Fields, in order: D gene, clone size, V gene, J gene, CDR3 DNA, CDR3 protein. D genes are given only for firm matches. Size values are once, few and many counts, or a class for expanded clones, and some rows have none.

D gene: NA
clone size: many
V gene: TRBV28
J gene: TRBJ1-3
CDR3 DNA: TGTGCCAGCGACGGTGGTTTCTCTGGAAACACCATATATTTT
CDR3 protein: CASDGGFSGNTIYF

D gene: TRBD2
clone size: many
V gene: TRBV3-1
J gene: TRBJ2-1
CDR3 DNA: TGTGCCAGCAGCCAAGAGAGTCGGGGGGTCGATGAGCAGTTCTTC
CDR3 protein: CASSQESRGVDEQFF

D gene: TRBD1
clone size: many
V gene: TRBV7-9
J gene: TRBJ2-7
CDR3 DNA: TGTGCCAGCAGCGCCCGGGACAGGGATTTCTACGAGCAGTACTTC
CDR3 protein: CASSARDRDFYEQYF

D gene: NA
clone size: many
V gene: TRBV6-1
J gene: TRBJ2-4
CDR3 DNA: TGTGCCAGCAGGTGGAACATTCAGTACTTC
CDR3 protein: CASRWNIQYF

D gene: TRBD1
clone size: few
V gene: TRBV7-2
J gene: TRBJ1-3
CDR3 DNA: TGTGCCAGCAGCCAACCAGACAGGGCTAACACCATATATTTT
CDR3 protein: CASSQPDRANTIYF

D gene: TRBD1
clone size: many
V gene: TRBV5-5
J gene: TRBJ2-3
CDR3 DNA: TGTGCCAGCACCCGGACAGGGGGTACAGATACGCAGTATTTT
CDR3 protein: CASTRTGGTDTQYF

D gene: TRBD2
clone size: NA
V gene: TRBV20-1
J gene: TRBJ2-5
CDR3 DNA: TGCAGTGCTAGCGGGGGGGCCGAGACCCAGTACTTC
CDR3 protein: CSASGGAETQYF

D gene: NA
clone size: many
V gene: TRBV7-9
J gene: TRBJ1-1
CDR3 DNA: TGTGCCAGCAGCTTAGGGAGGGCCTTGAACACTGAAGCTTTCTTT
CDR3 protein: CASSLGRALNTEAFF

D gene: TRBD1
clone size: many
V gene: TRBV12-3/TRBV12-4
J gene: TRBJ2-1
CDR3 DNA: TGTGCCAGCAGTTTAGAAACAGGGGGCAGGGTTAATGAGCAGTTCTTC
CDR3 protein: CASSLETGGRVNEQFF

D gene: NA
clone size: many
V gene: TRBV20-1
J gene: TRBJ2-1
CDR3 DNA: TGCAGTGCTAGCCATCCCCCCTACAATGAGCAGTTCTTC
CDR3 protein: CSASHPPYNEQFF

D gene: NA
clone size: many
V gene: TRBV29-1
J gene: TRBJ2-2
CDR3 DNA: TGCAGCGTTTCAGGGCTCGCCGGGGAGCTGTTTTTT
CDR3 protein: CSVSGLAGELFF

D gene: TRBD1
clone size: many
V gene: TRBV19
J gene: TRBJ2-5
CDR3 DNA: TGTGCCAGTAACGGGGACAGGGGGCGAGAGACCCAGTACTTC
CDR3 protein: CASNGDRGRETQYF

D gene: NA
clone size: many
V gene: TRBV12-3/TRBV12-4
J gene: TRBJ2-7
CDR3 DNA: TGTGCCAGCAGTTTAGTGGAGATCAGCTACGAGCAGTACTTC
CDR3 protein: CASSLVEISYEQYF

D gene: TRBD2
clone size: many
V gene: TRBV20-1
J gene: TRBJ2-3
CDR3 DNA: TGCAGTGTCCCCGGGAGGGACAGCACAGATACGCAGTATTTT
CDR3 protein: CSVPGRDSTDTQYF

D gene: NA
clone size: many
V gene: TRBV2
J gene: TRBJ2-2
CDR3 DNA: TGTGCCAGCAGGGGAGGACAAAACACCGGGGAGCTGTTTTTT
CDR3 protein: CASRGGQNTGELFF

D gene: TRBD1
clone size: many
V gene: TRBV6-2/TRBV6-3
J gene: TRBJ2-1
CDR3 DNA: TGTGCCAGCAAGGGGGACAGGGGAAGGTCCTACAATGAGCAGTTCTTC
CDR3 protein: CASKGDRGRSYNEQFF

D gene: NA
clone size: NA
V gene: TRBV5-4
J gene: TRBJ2-1
CDR3 DNA: TGTGCCAGCAGCATAAGAGGGGGGCTCTACAATGAGCAGTTCTTC
CDR3 protein: CASSIRGGLYNEQFF

D gene: NA
clone size: many
V gene: TRBV5-1
J gene: TRBJ2-2
CDR3 DNA: TGCGCCAGCAGCTCTGATCCGGGACTTACCACCGGGGAGCTGTTTTTT
CDR3 protein: CASSSDPGLTTGELFF

D gene: TRBD2
clone size: many
V gene: TRBV5-4
J gene: TRBJ2-1
CDR3 DNA: TGTGCCAGCAGCCAGACTAGCGGGGGGATCTACAATGAGCAGTTCTTC
CDR3 protein: CASSQTSGGIYNEQFF

D gene: TRBD1
clone size: many
V gene: TRBV3-1
J gene: TRBJ2-5
CDR3 DNA: TGTGCCAGCAGCCAAGAAAGGGACAGCACCCAGTACTTC
CDR3 protein: CASSQERDSTQYF

D gene: TRBD1
clone size: many
V gene: TRBV6-2/TRBV6-3
J gene: TRBJ1-4
CDR3 DNA: TGTGCCAGCAGTTTTGCAGGGGGCGCCATTGAAAAACTGTTTTTT
CDR3 protein: CASSFAGGAIEKLFF

D gene: NA
clone size: many
V gene: TRBV21-1
J gene: TRBJ1-1
CDR3 DNA: TGTGCCAGCAGCATACAAACCCCGAACACTGAAGCTTTCTTT
CDR3 protein: CASSIQTPNTEAFF

D gene: NA
clone size: many
V gene: TRBV30
J gene: TRBJ1-4
CDR3 DNA: TGTGCCTGGAGCCCCGTGACCCTCACAACTAATGAAAAACTGTTTTTT
CDR3 protein: CAWSPVTLTTNEKLFF

D gene: NA
clone size: many
V gene: TRBV10-2
J gene: TRBJ2-7
CDR3 DNA: TGCGCCAGCAGTGGAGTCCTGGGCGAGCAGTACTTC
CDR3 protein: CASSGVLGEQYF

D gene: NA
clone size: many
V gene: TRBV3-1
J gene: TRBJ2-5
CDR3 DNA: TGTGCCAGCATGGGGGACCCCGGAGAGACCCAGTACTTC
CDR3 protein: CASMGDPGETQYF

D gene: TRBD1
clone size: NA
V gene: TRBV2
J gene: TRBJ2-1
CDR3 DNA: TGTGCCAGCGGACCGACAGGGGGTAACAATGAGCAGTTCTTC
CDR3 protein: CASGPTGGNNEQFF

D gene: TRBD2
clone size: many
V gene: TRBV7-2
J gene: TRBJ2-3
CDR3 DNA: TGTGCCAGCAGCTCGACTAGCGGGGGACCGGTTGGAGATACGCAGTATTTT
CDR3 protein: CASSSTSGGPVGDTQYF

D gene: NA
clone size: many
V gene: TRBV20-1
J gene: TRBJ2-3
CDR3 DNA: TGCAGTGCTAGGACGGGTGTCACGCAGTATTTT
CDR3 protein: CSARTGVTQYF

D gene: NA
clone size: many
V gene: TRBV18
J gene: TRBJ2-7
CDR3 DNA: TGTGCCAGCTCACCGGACAGCTCCTACGAGCAGTACTTC
CDR3 protein: CASSPDSSYEQYF

D gene: NA
clone size: few
V gene: TRBV5-5
J gene: TRBJ1-6
CDR3 DNA: TGTGCCAGCAGCCGGGCGGGAAATTCACCCCTCCACTTT
CDR3 protein: CASSRAGNSPLHF

D gene: NA
clone size: many
V gene: TRBV9
J gene: TRBJ1-5
CDR3 DNA: TGTGCCAGCCCCCTCAGGTTAAGCAATCAGCCCCAGCATTTT
CDR3 protein: CASPLRLSNQPQHF

D gene: TRBD1
clone size: many
V gene: TRBV18
J gene: TRBJ1-1
CDR3 DNA: TGTGCCAGCTCACCGTTGGACAGGAGCAGTGAAGCTTTCTTT
CDR3 protein: CASSPLDRSSEAFF

D gene: NA
clone size: many
V gene: TRBV4-1
J gene: TRBJ2-2
CDR3 DNA: TGCGCCAGCAGCCAAGATCTGTCGGACCGGGCACAGGGAGACACCGGGGAGCTGTTTTTT
CDR3 protein: CASSQDLSDRAQGDTGELFF

D gene: NA
clone size: many
V gene: TRBV4-1
J gene: TRBJ1-3
CDR3 DNA: TGCGCCAGCAGCCAAGGTGCTGGAAACACCATATATTTT
CDR3 protein: CASSQGAGNTIYF

D gene: NA
clone size: many
V gene: TRBV4-1
J gene: TRBJ1-2
CDR3 DNA: TGCGCCAGCAGCCGAGTTAACAGGGAGGGGGACTATGGCTACACCTTC
CDR3 protein: CASSRVNREGDYGYTF

D gene: NA
clone size: many
V gene: TRBV6-5
J gene: TRBJ2-6
CDR3 DNA: TGTGCCAGCAGTTATCGCTCTGGGGCCAACGTCCTGACTTTC
CDR3 protein: CASSYRSGANVLTF

D gene: NA
clone size: many
V gene: TRBV7-2
J gene: TRBJ2-3
CDR3 DNA: TGTGCCAGCAGCTTGGGAGGGGGATTAGATACGCAGTATTTT
CDR3 protein: CASSLGGGLDTQYF

D gene: TRBD2
clone size: few
V gene: TRBV11-2
J gene: TRBJ2-3
CDR3 DNA: TGTGCCAGCAGCTTAGCGGCGGGGGAGGGAGATACGCAGTATTTT
CDR3 protein: CASSLAAGEGDTQYF

D gene: NA
clone size: many
V gene: TRBV2
J gene: TRBJ2-7
CDR3 DNA: TGTGCCAGCACCCCAGGCCTCCGTGTCTACGAGCAGTACTTC
CDR3 protein: CASTPGLRVYEQYF

D gene: NA
clone size: many
V gene: TRBV19
J gene: TRBJ2-7
CDR3 DNA: TGTGCCAGTAGTATAACGGCAGCCTCGGACTACGAGCAGTACTTC
CDR3 protein: CASSITAASDYEQYF

D gene: NA
clone size: many
V gene: TRBV7-2
J gene: TRBJ2-7
CDR3 DNA: TGTGCCAGCAGCTCAAGCCCGGGCTACGAGCAGTACTTC
CDR3 protein: CASSSSPGYEQYF

D gene: NA
clone size: NA
V gene: TRBV19
J gene: TRBJ2-3
CDR3 DNA: TGTGCCAGTAGTATTAGACACACAGATACGCAGTATTTT
CDR3 protein: CASSIRHTDTQYF

D gene: TRBD2
clone size: few
V gene: TRBV18
J gene: TRBJ2-3
CDR3 DNA: TGTGCCAGCTCAGGGACTAGTGACGCAGATACGCAGTATTTT
CDR3 protein: CASSGTSDADTQYF

D gene: NA
clone size: NA
V gene: TRBV5-1
J gene: TRBJ2-7
CDR3 DNA: TGCGCCAGCAGCTTGAGGGGTCCCAGCTCCTACGAGCAGTACTTC
CDR3 protein: CASSLRGPSSYEQYF

D gene: NA
clone size: NA
V gene: TRBV14
J gene: TRBJ1-5
CDR3 DNA: TGTGCCAGCAGCCAGCGCAGGGATCAGCCCCAGCATTTT
CDR3 protein: CASSQRRDQPQHF

D gene: NA
clone size: many
V gene: TRBV14
J gene: TRBJ1-1
CDR3 DNA: TGTGCCAGCAGCCAAGACTGGAGGACTGAAGCTTTCTTT
CDR3 protein: CASSQDWRTEAFF

D gene: NA
clone size: many
V gene: TRBV5-4
J gene: TRBJ2-5
CDR3 DNA: TGTGCCAGCAGATCCGATCACCATCAAGAGACCCAGTACTTC
CDR3 protein: CASRSDHHQETQYF

D gene: TRBD2
clone size: many
V gene: TRBV4-2
J gene: TRBJ2-2
CDR3 DNA: TGTGCCAGCAGCCAAGATCCCCTGCTAGCGGGGGGGATTTTCGGGGAGCTGTTTTTT
CDR3 protein: CASSQDPLLAGGIFGELFF